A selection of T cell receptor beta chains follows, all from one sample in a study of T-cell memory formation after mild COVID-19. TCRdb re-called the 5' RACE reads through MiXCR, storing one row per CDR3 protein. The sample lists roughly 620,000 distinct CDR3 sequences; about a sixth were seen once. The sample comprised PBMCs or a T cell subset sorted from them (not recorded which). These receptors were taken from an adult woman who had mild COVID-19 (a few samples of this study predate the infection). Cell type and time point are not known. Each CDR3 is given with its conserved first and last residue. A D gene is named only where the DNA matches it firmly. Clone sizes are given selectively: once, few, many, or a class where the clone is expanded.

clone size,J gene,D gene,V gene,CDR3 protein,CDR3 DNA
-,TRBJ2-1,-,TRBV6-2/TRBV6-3,CASSYGSSYNEQFF,TGTGCCAGCAGTTACGGGAGCTCCTACAATGAGCAGTTCTTC
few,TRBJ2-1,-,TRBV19,CASSITGSSYNEQFF,TGTGCCAGTAGTATCACCGGGAGCTCCTACAATGAGCAGTTCTTC
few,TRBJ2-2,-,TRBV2,CASSEEGPGAGELFF,TGTGCCAGCAGTGAAGAAGGGCCGGGCGCCGGGGAGCTGTTTTTT
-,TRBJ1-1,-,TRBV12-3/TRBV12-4,CASSLQGPIF,TGTGCCAGCAGTTTGCAGGGTCCCATCTTT
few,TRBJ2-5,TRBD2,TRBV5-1,CASSTGTRGGETQYF,TGCGCCAGCAGCACCGGGACTCGGGGGGGCGAGACCCAGTACTTC
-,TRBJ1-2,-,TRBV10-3,CAISESKYGYTF,TGTGCCATCAGTGAGTCTAAATATGGCTACACCTTC
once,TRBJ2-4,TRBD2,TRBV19,CASSIVGLAGSIQYF,TGTGCCAGTAGTATAGTGGGACTAGCGGGGAGCATTCAGTACTTC
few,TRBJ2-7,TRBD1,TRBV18,CASSPGRDRGHPYEQYF,TGTGCCAGCTCACCAGGCCGGGACAGGGGTCATCCCTACGAGCAGTACTTC
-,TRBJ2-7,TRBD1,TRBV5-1,CASSFGTGDHEQYF,TGCGCCAGCAGCTTCGGTACAGGGGATCACGAGCAGTACTTC
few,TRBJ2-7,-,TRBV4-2,CASSQPGSYEQYF,TGTGCCAGCAGCCAACCCGGCTCCTACGAGCAGTACTTC
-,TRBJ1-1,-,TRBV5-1,CASSQLQGTLNTEAFF,TGCGCCAGCAGCCAACTTCAGGGAACCCTGAACACTGAAGCTTTCTTT
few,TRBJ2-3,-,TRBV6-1,CASSDGQYTDTQYF,TGTGCCAGCAGTGACGGACAGTACACAGATACGCAGTATTTT
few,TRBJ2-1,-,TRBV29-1,CSVEGHRWDNEQFF,TGCAGCGTTGAGGGACATCGATGGGACAATGAGCAGTTCTTC
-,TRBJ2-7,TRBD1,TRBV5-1,CASSGTDYSYEQYF,TGCGCCAGCAGTGGGACAGACTACTCCTACGAGCAGTACTTC
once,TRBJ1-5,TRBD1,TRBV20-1,CSARDRRQGVFANQPQHF,TGCAGTGCTAGAGATCGAAGGCAGGGGGTATTCGCGAATCAGCCCCAGCATTTT
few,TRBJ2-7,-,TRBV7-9,CASSSAPLALDQTYEQYF,TGTGCCAGCAGCTCAGCACCCTTAGCGCTAGACCAGACCTACGAGCAGTACTTC
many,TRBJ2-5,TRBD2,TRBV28,CASQRLAGLQETQYF,TGTGCCAGCCAGAGACTAGCGGGCCTTCAAGAGACCCAGTACTTC
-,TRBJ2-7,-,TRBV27,CASSFRVGASEQYF,TGTGCCAGCAGTTTTAGGGTAGGGGCGAGCGAGCAGTACTTC
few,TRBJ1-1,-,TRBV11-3,CASSLDEDTEAFF,TGTGCCAGCAGCTTAGATGAGGACACTGAAGCTTTCTTT
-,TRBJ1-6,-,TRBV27,CASSPGDESSYNSPLHF,TGTGCCAGCAGTCCTGGGGACGAAAGCTCCTATAATTCACCCCTCCACTTT
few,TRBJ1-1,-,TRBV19,CASSEVRTNTEAFF,TGTGCCAGTAGTGAGGTCAGGACCAACACTGAAGCTTTCTTT
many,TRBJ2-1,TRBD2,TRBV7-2,CASSSPGLAPSEQFF,TGTGCCAGCAGTTCCCCGGGACTAGCCCCCAGTGAGCAGTTCTTC
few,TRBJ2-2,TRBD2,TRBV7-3,CASSFMGGSLTGELFF,TGTGCCAGCAGCTTTATGGGCGGGAGTCTTACCGGGGAGCTGTTTTTT
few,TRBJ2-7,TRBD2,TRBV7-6,CASSLSAGGRYEQYF,TGTGCCAGCAGCTTATCAGCGGGAGGGAGGTACGAGCAGTACTTC
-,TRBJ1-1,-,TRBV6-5,CASSYSVYSPSTEAFF,TGTGCCAGCAGTTACTCGGTCTACAGTCCCAGCACTGAAGCTTTCTTT
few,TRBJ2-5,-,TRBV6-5,CASRKGRGGTQYF,TGTGCCAGCAGGAAGGGACGAGGGGGGACCCAGTACTTC
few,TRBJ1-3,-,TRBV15,CATSRDRQVGNTIYF,TGTGCCACCAGCAGAGATAGACAGGTTGGAAACACCATATATTTT
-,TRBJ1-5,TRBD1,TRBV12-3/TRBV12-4,CASRPGQGRGNQPQHF,TGTGCCAGCAGACCGGGACAGGGGAGAGGCAATCAGCCCCAGCATTTT
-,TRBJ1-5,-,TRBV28,CASSAPGNQPQHF,TGTGCCAGCAGTGCCCCGGGCAATCAGCCCCAGCATTTT
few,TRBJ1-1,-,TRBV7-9,CASSSRELNTEAFF,TGTGCCAGCAGTAGCCGGGAACTGAACACTGAAGCTTTCTTT
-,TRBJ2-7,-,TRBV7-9,CASSFGYSSYEQYF,TGTGCCAGCAGCTTTGGATACAGCTCCTACGAGCAGTACTTC
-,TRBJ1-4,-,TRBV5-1,CASSRLQGLGEKLFF,TGCGCCAGCAGCCGCCTGCAGGGGCTAGGTGAAAAACTGTTTTTT